This entry lists 15 T cell receptor beta chains sequenced from one sample in a study of blood T cell repertoires in COVID-19. The data were produced by immunoSEQ multiplex PCR, yet TCRdb's version contains in-frame clones alone and is incomplete. The sample consists of roughly 380,000 clones, more than 65% of them appearing once. Sequencing input: peripheral blood. The origin of the receptors is a human donor with acute or convalescent COVID-19. The donor label of this sample is uncertain.

The chain links TRBV11-2 to TRBJ2-1, with TRBD2 matching 12 bases. CDR1 is SGHAT and CDR2 is FQNNGV in the germline V gene. Trimming cost V 4 bases and J 7 bases; bases outside gene matches: 8. The CDR3 is 16 residues long. This chain's CDR3 is CASSSSVGLAGNEQFF. The CDR3 DNA is TGTGCCAGCAGCTCCTCAGTAGGACTAGCGGGGAATGAGCAGTTCTTC. The entire variable domain, with the rest obtained from reference TRBV11-2 and TRBJ2-1, is as follows: EAGVAQSPRYKIIEKRQSVAFWCNPISGHATLYWYQQILGQGPKLLIQFQNNGVVDDSQLPKDRFSAERLKGVDSTLKIQPAKLEDSAVYLCASSSSVGLAGNEQFFGPGTRLTVL.

The chain employs TRBV2 and TRBJ1-1, with a possible D match to TRBD1 (5 bases). The CDR3 consists of 15 residues. From germline, CDR1 is SNHLY and CDR2 FYNNEI. V was cut by 2 bases and J by 8 bases, with 18 bases left in between. CDR3 nucleotides: TGTGCCAGCAGTGAACTGGGAGGGGCGGGAGTGGAAGCTTTCTTT. This codes for CASSELGGAGVEAFF.

The table lists this clone with many counts. J is TRBJ1-4 and V is TRBV28; D possibly corresponds to TRBD1 (5 bases). Germline CDR1 is MDHEN and CDR2 is SYDVKM. Trimming left V 5 bases short and J 10 bases short, with 17 bases between. The CDR3 has 14 amino acids. CDR3 coding DNA: TGTGCCAGCAGTGCACCGACAGAGGTGGGAAAACTGTTTTTT. Protein product: CASSAPTEVGKLFF. The whole variable domain, filled in from reference TRBV28 and TRBJ1-4, reads DVKVTQSSRYLVKRTGEKVFLECVQDMDHENMFWYRQDPGLGLRLIYFSYDVKMKEKGDIPEGYSVSREKKERFSLILESASTNQTSMYLCASSAPTEVGKLFFGSGTQLSVL.

V is TRBV7-8 and J is TRBJ1-5, with a weak D call TRBD1 (5 bases). Trimming took 7 bases from V and 7 from J, leaving 14 bases between them. In germline, CDR1 is SGHVS, CDR2 FQNEAQ. The CDR3 loop spans 13 amino acids. The CDR3 here is CASTSQGRQPQHF. CDR3 nucleotides: TGTGCCAGCACCTCGCAGGGAAGGCAGCCCCAGCATTTT.

The CDR3 loop is CASSWRDPDGYTF. The CDR3 DNA reads TGTGCCAGCAGCTGGAGGGACCCTGATGGCTACACCTTC. The gene calls are TRBV7-9 and TRBJ1-2; possibly TRBD1 for D (5 bases). Trimming pared 4 bases from V and 6 bases from J, leaving 12 bases between. CDR3 length: 13 amino acids. Per the germline V gene, CDR1 is SEHNR and CDR2 is FQNEAQ (reference sequence).

This clone came up many times. V is TRBV6-5 and J is TRBJ1-2, with TRBD1 identical over 8 bases. Germline V lookup: CDR1 MNHEY, CDR2 SVGAGI. This CDR3 is built from 15 residues. With V trimmed by 6 bases and J by 2 bases, 8 bases remained unmatched. CDR3 nucleotide sequence: TGTGCCAGCAGCCCCAGGGGGGACAGGAACTATGGCTACACCTTC. It yields the protein CASSPRGDRNYGYTF.

The V gene is TRBV11-2, the J gene TRBJ2-1; D may be TRBD1 (6 bases). V was pared by 3 bases and J by 8 bases, with 14 bases between. Germline CDR1 and CDR2: SGHAT and FQNNGV. The CDR3 contains 14 residues. CDR3 DNA: TGTGCCAGCAGCTTCACCACCCAGGGGCATGAGCAGTTCTTC. Its translation is CASSFTTQGHEQFF. The full variable domain, in which reference TRBV11-2 and TRBJ2-1 provide the parts outside the CDR3, is EAGVAQSPRYKIIEKRQSVAFWCNPISGHATLYWYQQILGQGPKLLIQFQNNGVVDDSQLPKDRFSAERLKGVDSTLKIQPAKLEDSAVYLCASSFTTQGHEQFFGPGTRLTVL.

The rearrangement uses TRBV13 and TRBJ2-1; 8 nucleotides match TRBD1. There are 12 residues in the CDR3. Losses at the gene ends were 0 bases for V and 14 bases for J; bases not matched to a gene: 3. Germline V CDR1 and CDR2: PRHDT, FYEKMQ (reference sequence). DNA for the CDR3: TGTGCCAGCAGCTTAGGACAGGGGGATAAGTTCTTC. Residues: CASSLGQGDKFF.

This chain links TRBV7-6 with TRBJ1-2, with D unclear. V lost 5 bases and J 1 base, leaving 8 bases between the germline ends. Germline V CDR1 and CDR2: SGHVS, FNYEAQ. There are 13 residues in the CDR3. In DNA form, the CDR3 reads TGTGCCAGCAGCCCGGAGATTAACTATGGCTACACCTTC. As protein: CASSPEINYGYTF.

The chain combines TRBV5-6 with TRBJ2-2, with 8 bases fitting TRBD1. The V segment lost 0 bases and the J segment 2 bases; nucleotides outside the gene matches: 6. The length of the CDR3 is 17 residues. Germline V gene data show CDR1 as SGHDT and CDR2 as YYEEEE. The CDR3 DNA sequence: TGTGCCAGCAGCTTGGCTCTGACAGGGGCTAACACCGGGGAGCTGTTTTTT. Amino acids: CASSLALTGANTGELFF.

This clone was seen a single time. The rearrangement links TRBV10-1 to TRBJ2-2; 8 bases fit TRBD1. This CDR3 is 15 amino acids long. V lost 6 bases and J lost 2; bases outside the gene matches: 5. From germline, CDR1 is WNHNN and CDR2 SYGVQD (reference sequence). The CDR3 loop is CASRPGTGNTGELFF. The CDR3 DNA sequence: TGCGCCAGCAGACCAGGGACAGGCAACACCGGGGAGCTGTTTTTT.

The chain has TRBV19 and TRBJ1-5; 7 bases map to TRBD1. The CDR3 has 15 residues. Germline V gene sequence: CDR1 LNHDA, CDR2 SQIVND (reference sequence). The junction had 10 bases not matched to a gene; V was cut back by 5 bases and J by 6 bases. As DNA, the CDR3 is TGTGCCAGTAGTGCTCGACAGGGTCGGGGTCAGCCCCAGCATTTT. Amino acids: CASSARQGRGQPQHF.

This sequence joins TRBV10-3 and TRBJ2-7; weak D call: TRBD2 (5 bases). Looked up from germline, CDR1 is ENHRY and CDR2 is SYGVKD. Trimming took off 2 bases at V and 1 base at J, with 12 bases between the two ends. This CDR3 comprises 15 residues. The CDR3 is CAISERGPGSYEQYF. The CDR3 DNA sequence: TGTGCCATCAGTGAGCGAGGGCCGGGGTCCTACGAGCAGTACTTC.

The chain couples TRBV5-6 to TRBJ2-5; the D gene is possibly TRBD2 (5 bases). Germline V CDR1 and CDR2: SGHDT, YYEEEE. The CDR3 runs to 15 residues. V was trimmed by 4 bases and J by 1 base, leaving 14 bases between them. The CDR3 DNA is TGTGCCAGCAGCCCCGTAAGGAGCGGCCAAGAGACCCAGTACTTC. Translating gives CASSPVRSGQETQYF.

This chain links TRBV6-5 with TRBJ1-2; D uncertain. Germline V gene sequence: CDR1 MNHEY, CDR2 SVGAGI. CDR3 length equals 15 residues. V was shortened by 5 bases and J by 8 bases, with 21 bases between the two germline ends. The CDR3 region is CASSTFGPPGEGYTF. CDR3 DNA: TGTGCCAGCAGTACATTCGGACCCCCGGGAGAAGGCTACACCTTC.